This T cell receptor (beta chain) was sequenced in a study of blood T cell repertoires in COVID-19. The V and J ends lost 3 bases and 2 bases respectively, with 14 bases between them. In germline, CDR1 is MRHNA, CDR2 SNTAGT. CDR3 length: 15 amino acids. Recruits, aged roughly 18 to 90 years, lived in 24 US areas. Self-reported history from a screening survey and questionnaire set each donor's cohort. Two negative PCRs, clearance, or symptom resolution had been documented for recovered Cohort 3 donors. Methods used by the authors: Amplification of reference gene primers was used by the study to estimate nucleated cell counts. The protocol was immunoSEQ multiplex PCR, while the TCRdb copy is restricted to in-frame clones and leaves out a portion. That table supplies the V and J calls and clone size; D and trimming were determined from the DNA. This table has 310,000 or so clones, around 88% appearing once.

This rearrangement joins TRBV6-4 to TRBJ2-7; D perhaps matches TRBD2 (5 bases). Sequenced sample: PBMCs or T cells enriched from blood (not recorded which). The TCR sequence derives from a woman in her thirties or forties who had recovered from COVID-19. The CDR3 nucleotides are TGTGCCAGCAGTGAAGGCTCTCGCGGGCCCTACGAGCAGTACTTC. Translation gives CASSEGSRGPYEQYF.